Listed here is a single T cell receptor beta chain. From germline, CDR1 is SGHRS and CDR2 YFSETQ. The V and J ends lost 7 bases and 6 bases respectively, with 13 bases between them. CDR3 length equals 13 residues. Assay used: immunoSEQ multiplex PCR; TCRdb lists only in-frame clones, some missing. The repertoire has around 40,000 clones, 82% of them found once; the top ten carry more than 6.5%. These data originate in a study of OX40 agonist ivuxolimab in advanced cancers. The specimen was CD4+ or CD8+ T cells sorted from blood, collected in a trial of the OX40 agonist ivuxolimab. The V and J genes are TRBV5-1 and TRBJ2-2; weak D call: TRBD2 (7 bases). This receptor was obtained from an adult with an advanced solid tumor such as melanoma, head and neck, liver or kidney cancer. CDR3 DNA: TGCGCCAGCGGGGGGGGCGCCGCCGGGGAGCTGTTTTTT. Translated: CASGGGAAGELFF.